A selection of T cell receptor beta chains follows, all from one sample in a study of blood T cell repertoires in COVID-19. Here immunoSEQ multiplex PCR was the method, and the copy in TCRdb shows in-frame clones only, minus some. The data show 200,000 to 300,000 clones, approximately 90% seen once. Specimen: peripheral blood. Receptors were obtained from a man in his 60s who had recovered from COVID-19. Both conserved end residues are part of each CDR3.

>TRBV9|TRBJ1-6
CASSVRRGGGSPLHF
>TRBV19|TRBJ1-3
CASSIVFAGLYGRVRGGNTIYF
>TRBV7-2|TRBJ1-4
CASSLDRGREKLFF
>TRBV5-1|TRBJ2-1
CASSWTSGGTYNEQFF
>TRBV5-1|TRBJ2-2
CASSLVVGGTGELFF
>TRBV5-1|TRBJ2-2
CASSLERQTGELFF
>TRBV5-1|TRBJ1-2
CASSPDSTYGYTF
>TRBV21-1|TRBJ2-5
CARVQGRETQYF
>TRBV9|TRBJ2-2
CASSEGDRGGELFF
>TRBV11-2|TRBJ1-3
CASTLSTSGSGNTIYF
>TRBV28|TRBJ2-1
CASSRDRGAYNEQFF
>TRBV5-1|TRBJ2-3
CASSTRDRGSDTQYF
>TRBV5-1|TRBJ1-1
CASSLQGRNTEAFF
>TRBV10-1|TRBJ2-5
CASSDPGTGLETQYF
>TRBV6-5|TRBJ1-6
CASRRSGDSPLHF
>TRBV9|TRBJ2-3
CASSGTGAPSTDTQYF
>TRBV5-4|TRBJ2-1
CASSLRDRPLGQFF
>TRBV5-1|TRBJ1-2
CASSLRGPFSGYTF
>TRBV5-1|TRBJ2-2
CASSVLAGGPTGELFF
>TRBV5-1|TRBJ1-6
CASSPAPGGGNSPLHF
>TRBV11-2|TRBJ2-7
CASSSPAGAYEQYF
>TRBV24-1|TRBJ2-6
CATSARDRINVLTF
>TRBV27|TRBJ1-6
CASSLHPRKLSSYNSPLHF
>TRBV18|TRBJ1-6
CASSPIVGSSYNSPLHF
>TRBV9|TRBJ1-6
CASSTLGGGYSPLHF
>TRBV6-5|TRBJ1-4
CASSYSPGVGEKLFF
>TRBV3-1/TRBV3-2|TRBJ2-1
CASGPRGLAAHYNEQFF
>TRBV27|TRBJ2-2
CASSPREGFFSGELFF
>TRBV5-1|TRBJ2-2
CASSFGTPNTGELFF
>TRBV27|TRBJ2-3
CASSSRLDQSTDTQYF
>TRBV2|TRBJ1-2
CASSEGTTGYYGYTF
>TRBV19|TRBJ2-3
CASFDRARTDTQYF
>TRBV3-1/TRBV3-2|TRBJ2-2
CASSRLRGRTPYTGELFF
>TRBV19|TRBJ1-5
CASSNSWTSGRPQHF
>TRBV6-6|TRBJ1-4
CATQGAYPKLFF
>TRBV6-5|TRBJ1-2
CASRVTALYGYTF
>TRBV5-1|TRBJ2-3
CASSLTGDSSTDTQYF
>TRBV30|TRBJ1-5
CAWSVLTAGQPQHF
>TRBV2|TRBJ1-6
CASSFFEQGPNSPLHF
>TRBV7-9|TRBJ1-5
CASSFYSGDPQHF
>TRBV18|TRBJ1-3
CASSYDISGNTIYF
>TRBV12-3/TRBV12-4|TRBJ1-1
CASSLTQAHRAFF
>TRBV27|TRBJ2-3
CASSLVPRAPDTQYF
>TRBV5-4|TRBJ2-3
CASSTGTRITDTQYF
>TRBV14|TRBJ1-3
CASSQGGFGNTIYF
>TRBV7-9|TRBJ2-3
CASSPRVAGAGTDTQYF
>TRBV7-9|TRBJ1-4
CASSLVGQGYEEKLFF
>TRBV25-1|TRBJ2-4
CASSEGGVAKNIQYF
>TRBV28|TRBJ1-4
CASSPGRAVLFF
>TRBV28|TRBJ2-7
CASSLFSGKNYEQYF